This entry lists 3 T cell receptor beta chains sequenced from one sample in a study of OX40 agonist ivuxolimab in advanced cancers. Measured with immunoSEQ multiplex PCR; TCRdb has only the in-frame clones, and not every one. The sample has 77,000 or so clones, around 93% seen once. The specimen was CD4+ or CD8+ T cells sorted from blood, collected in a trial of the OX40 agonist ivuxolimab. These receptors were collected from an adult with an advanced solid tumor such as melanoma, head and neck, liver or kidney cancer.

The rearrangement joins TRBV28 to TRBJ1-2, with D perhaps TRBD1 (5 bases). Per the germline V gene, CDR1 is MDHEN and CDR2 is SYDVKM. The CDR3 has 12 amino acids. The V end was cut by 6 bases, the J end by 8 bases, with 13 bases between. The CDR3 bases are TGTGCCAGCAGGGGGGACCCCACGGGCTACACCTTC. It encodes CASRGDPTGYTF.

This sequence joins TRBV27 and TRBJ2-1, with D perhaps TRBD1 (6 bases). Trimming removed 7 bases at V and 7 bases at J, with 14 bases between. The CDR3 runs 13 residues. Per the germline V gene, CDR1 is MNHEY and CDR2 is SMNVEV (reference sequence). CDR3 DNA sequence: TGTGCCAGCAATCACCCAGGGGCAAATGAGCAGTTCTTC. This sequence encodes CASNHPGANEQFF.

V and J are TRBV29-1 and TRBJ1-5; TRBD1 might be the D (6 bases). CDR1 is SQVTM, CDR2 ANQGSEA, per germline. The CDR3 has 14 residues. Between the trimmed V and J ends, which lost 4 bases and 0 bases, there was a span of 10 bases. CDR3 sequence (DNA): TGCAGCGTTGCCCCCAGGGGTAGCAATCAGCCCCAGCATTTT. It is translated as CSVAPRGSNQPQHF.